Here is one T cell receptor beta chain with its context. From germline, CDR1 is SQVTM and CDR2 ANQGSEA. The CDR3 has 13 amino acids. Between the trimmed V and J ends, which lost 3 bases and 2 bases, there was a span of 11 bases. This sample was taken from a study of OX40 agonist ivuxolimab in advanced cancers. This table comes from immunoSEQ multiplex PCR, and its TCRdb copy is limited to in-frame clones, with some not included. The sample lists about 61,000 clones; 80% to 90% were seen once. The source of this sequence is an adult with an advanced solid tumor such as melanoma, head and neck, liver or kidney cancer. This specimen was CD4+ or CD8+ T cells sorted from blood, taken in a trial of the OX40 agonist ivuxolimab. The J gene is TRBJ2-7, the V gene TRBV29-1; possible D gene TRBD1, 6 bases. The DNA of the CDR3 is TGCAGCGTTGAGTCAGGGGTTCCCTACGAGCAGTACTTC. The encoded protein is CSVESGVPYEQYF.